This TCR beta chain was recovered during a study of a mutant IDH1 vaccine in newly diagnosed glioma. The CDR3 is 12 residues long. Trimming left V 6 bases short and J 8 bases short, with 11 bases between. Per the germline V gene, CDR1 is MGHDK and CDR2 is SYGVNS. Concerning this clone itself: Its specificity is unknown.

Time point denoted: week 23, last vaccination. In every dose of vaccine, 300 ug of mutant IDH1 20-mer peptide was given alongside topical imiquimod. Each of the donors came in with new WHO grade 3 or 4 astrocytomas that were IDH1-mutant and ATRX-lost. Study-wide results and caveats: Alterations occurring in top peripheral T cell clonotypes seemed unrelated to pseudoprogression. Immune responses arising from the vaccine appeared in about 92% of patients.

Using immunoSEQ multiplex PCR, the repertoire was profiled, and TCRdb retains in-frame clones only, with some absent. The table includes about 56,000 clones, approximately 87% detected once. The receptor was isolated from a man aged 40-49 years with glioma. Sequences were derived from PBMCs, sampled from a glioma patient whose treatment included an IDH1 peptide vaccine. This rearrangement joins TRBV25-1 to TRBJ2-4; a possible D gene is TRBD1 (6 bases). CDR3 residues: CASRQGWDIQYF. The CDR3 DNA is TGTGCCAGCAGACAGGGATGGGACATTCAGTACTTC.